A single sample gave rise to the 28 T cell receptor beta chains below, sequenced in a study of cytomegalovirus exposure and HLA in healthy donors. TCRdb's copy holds only in-frame clones and misses some; the assay was immunoSEQ multiplex PCR. The table records approximately 70,000 clones, roughly 94% of them present only once. The sequenced sample consisted of PBMCs. These receptors originate from a woman between 18 and 29 years old in good health and CMV-seronegative.

The V call is TRBV13, the J call TRBJ2-7; 7 positions agree with TRBD1. CDR1 PRHDT and CDR2 FYEKMQ come from the germline V gene (reference sequence). Unmatched junction bases numbered 10, after V lost 6 bases and J lost 2 bases. There are 15 residues in the CDR3. The CDR3 loop is CASRDNRGSPYEQYF. The DNA of the CDR3 is TGTGCCAGCAGAGACAACAGGGGATCCCCCTACGAGCAGTACTTC.

The chain carries TRBV11-2 and TRBJ2-3; D ambiguous. The CDR3 covers 14 residues. In germline, CDR1 is SGHAT, CDR2 FQNNGV. Trimming cost V 5 bases and J 2 bases, with 11 bases left between them. The CDR3 region has the DNA TGTGCCAGCAGCATGAGAGGAGACACAGATACGCAGTATTTT. It codes for CASSMRGDTDTQYF. Complete variable domain (other parts from reference TRBV11-2 and TRBJ2-3): EAGVAQSPRYKIIEKRQSVAFWCNPISGHATLYWYQQILGQGPKLLIQFQNNGVVDDSQLPKDRFSAERLKGVDSTLKIQPAKLEDSAVYLCASSMRGDTDTQYFGPGTRLTVL.

The V call is TRBV7-2, the J call TRBJ2-1; 9 bases are shared with TRBD1. Germline values: CDR1 SGHTA, CDR2 FQGNSA. The CDR3 consists of 15 residues. The V gene end was trimmed by 5 bases and the J gene end by 1 base; junction bases not matched to a gene: 3. This CDR3 reads CASSRDRASYNEQFF. The CDR3, as DNA: TGTGCCAGCAGCCGGGACAGGGCTTCCTACAATGAGCAGTTCTTC.

CDR3 DNA sequence: TGTGCCAGCAGTTCCGACAGGAACAATCAGCCCCAGCATTTT. It is translated as CASSSDRNNQPQHF. V and J are TRBV2 and TRBJ1-5, with a possible D match to TRBD1 (6 bases). V shed 5 bases and J shed 3 bases, with 11 bases lying between them. The CDR3 consists of 14 residues. The V gene's germline CDR1 is SNHLY and CDR2 FYNNEI.

The V call is TRBV7-2, the J call TRBJ2-3, with TRBD2 matching 9 bases. The CDR3 spans 15 residues. J was trimmed by 4 bases and V by 4 bases; bases with no gene match: 6. Per germline, CDR1 SGHTA and CDR2 FQGNSA. CDR3 protein: CASSYWTSAADTQYF. The DNA of the CDR3 is TGTGCCAGCAGCTACTGGACTAGCGCAGCAGATACGCAGTATTTT.

The genes are TRBV18 and TRBJ1-2; a weak D match, TRBD1 (6 bases). The CDR3 spans 15 residues. CDR1 and CDR2 (germline): KGHSH, LQKENI. Trimming shortened V by 1 base and J by 8 bases, and 17 bases separated the two germline ends. CDR3 in amino acids: CASSPLRGQSTGYTF. CDR3 bases: TGTGCCAGCTCACCACTTCGCGGACAGTCGACCGGCTACACCTTC.

The DNA for the CDR3 is TGCGCCAGCAGCTCTGTTTTGGCGGGGAGTACAGATACGCAGTATTTT. Amino acids: CASSSVLAGSTDTQYF. The chain links TRBV5-1 to TRBJ2-3, with D possibly TRBD2 on 6 matching bases. CDR1 is SGHRS, CDR2 YFSETQ, per germline. V shed 3 bases and J shed 3 bases, with 17 bases lying between them. The CDR3 runs 16 residues.

As DNA, the CDR3 is TGTGCCAGCAGCGTATGGGAGGATCAGCCCCAGCATTTT. Translating it yields CASSVWEDQPQHF. The V gene is TRBV9, the J gene TRBJ1-5; D gene ambiguous. Trimming took 1 base from V and 5 from J, leaving 7 bases between them. CDR1 is SGDLS, CDR2 YYNGEE, per germline. The length of the CDR3 is 13 residues.

The chain is built from TRBV4-1 and TRBJ1-5, with D possibly TRBD1 on 5 matching bases. CDR1 MGHRA and CDR2 YSYEKL come from the germline V gene. This CDR3 has 15 residues. Trimming took off 0 bases at V and 6 bases at J, with 12 bases between the two ends. CDR3 amino acids: CASSQEGQSGQPQHF. The CDR3 coding sequence is TGCGCCAGCAGCCAAGAGGGGCAGTCAGGTCAGCCCCAGCATTTT.

The CDR3: CASSGSGGVETQYF. In nucleotides, the CDR3 is TGTGCCAGCTCCGGGAGCGGGGGGGTAGAGACCCAGTACTTC. The chain employs TRBV2 and TRBJ2-5; 10 bases are shared with TRBD2. CDR1 and CDR2 (germline): SNHLY, FYNNEI. The V segment lost 8 bases and the J segment 4 bases; nucleotides outside the gene matches: 7. The CDR3 has 14 amino acids.

The chain recombines TRBV6-4 with TRBJ2-1, with TRBD2 as a possible D gene (6 bases). There are 14 residues in the CDR3. Germline CDR1 reads MRHNA; CDR2 reads SNTAGT. Trimming left V 6 bases short and J 0 bases short, with 9 bases between. As DNA, the CDR3 is TGTGCCAGCAGCCGGGAGAGCTCCTACAATGAGCAGTTCTTC. Its protein product is CASSRESSYNEQFF.

V and J are TRBV6-1 and TRBJ2-7; 8 bases map to TRBD1. The CDR3 is 15 residues long. With 5 bases clipped from V and 2 bases from J, the junction kept 8 bases outside the gene matches. Per germline, CDR1 MNHNS and CDR2 SASEGT. CDR3 region: CASSTHRGNPYEQYF. Here the CDR3 DNA reads TGTGCCAGCAGTACCCACAGGGGGAACCCCTACGAGCAGTACTTC.

This chain connects TRBV7-9 to TRBJ1-5; D gene uncertain. The germline V and J ends were trimmed by 5 bases and 7 bases, with 18 bases remaining between them. The CDR3 covers 15 residues. CDR1 and CDR2 (germline): SEHNR, FQNEAQ (reference sequence). The CDR3: CASSQSGRTGQPQHF. The CDR3 nucleotides read TGTGCCAGCAGCCAAAGCGGTCGAACCGGGCAGCCCCAGCATTTT.

The chain uses TRBV19 and TRBJ2-7; perhaps TRBD1 as D (6 bases). The germline V gene has CDR1 LNHDA and CDR2 SQIVND (reference sequence). The CDR3 consists of 14 residues. V dropped 4 bases and J dropped 2 bases, with 12 bases sitting between them. Here the CDR3 DNA reads TGTGCCAGTAGTAAACCGGGACAAGCCTACGAGCAGTACTTC. This encodes CASSKPGQAYEQYF. Supplemented by reference TRBV19 and TRBJ2-7, the full variable domain reads DGGITQSPKYLFRKEGQNVTLSCEQNLNHDAMYWYRQDPGQGLRLIYYSQIVNDFQKGDIAEGYSVSREKKESFPLTVTSAQKNPTAFYLCASSKPGQAYEQYFGPGTRLTVT.

In its sample, this clone was seen a few times. The chain recombines TRBV6-1 with TRBJ1-6; 8 bases line up with TRBD1. The length of the CDR3 is 14 residues. Germline V gene lookup returns CDR1 MNHNS and CDR2 SASEGT. Losses at the gene ends were 1 base for V and 15 bases for J; bases not matched to a gene: 8. Written as DNA, the CDR3 is TGTGCCAGCAGTGAAGAGGGGACAGGCCTCCTCCTCCACTTT. This gives the protein CASSEEGTGLLLHF.

The chain employs TRBV19 and TRBJ1-6; tentatively, D is TRBD1 (5 bases). Germline assignment: CDR1 LNHDA and CDR2 SQIVND (reference sequence). Trimming removed 3 bases at V and 7 bases at J, with 19 bases between. The CDR3 covers 17 residues. CDR3 sequence (DNA): TGTGCCAGTAGTATTCCTAGGAGGGGAGGGAGAAATTCACCCCTCCACTTT. The encoded protein is CASSIPRRGGRNSPLHF. Filled out from reference TRBV19 and TRBJ1-6, the complete variable domain reads DGGITQSPKYLFRKEGQNVTLSCEQNLNHDAMYWYRQDPGQGLRLIYYSQIVNDFQKGDIAEGYSVSREKKESFPLTVTSAQKNPTAFYLCASSIPRRGGRNSPLHFGNGTRLTVT.

The CDR3 bases are TGTGCCAGCAGGCTTACAGGGGAGGCGTTCTTC. It yields the protein CASRLTGEAFF. The J gene is TRBJ2-1, the V gene TRBV7-9; D is perhaps TRBD1 (7 bases). The CDR3 is made up of 11 amino acids. CDR1 is SEHNR, CDR2 FQNEAQ, per germline (reference sequence). Trimming took 6 bases from V and 15 from J, leaving 15 bases between them.

This sequence joins TRBV7-2 and TRBJ2-7; D unresolved. There are 14 residues in the CDR3. The V gene lost 4 bases and the J gene lost 5 bases, with 15 bases spanning the gap. The germline V gene has CDR1 SGHTA and CDR2 FQGNSA. The CDR3 sequence: CASSSPTLRDEQYF. The CDR3 nucleotides are TGTGCCAGCAGCTCCCCCACCCTTCGCGACGAGCAGTACTTC.

The chain recombines TRBV7-2 with TRBJ2-4; perhaps TRBD2 as D (7 bases). Trimming left V 5 bases short and J 0 bases short, with 20 bases between. The V gene's germline CDR1 is SGHTA and CDR2 FQGNSA. The CDR3 sequence is 18 residues long. CDR3 sequence (DNA): TGTGCCAGCAGCCGAGTTGTGGCGGGGGCCTTAGCCAAAAACATTCAGTACTTC. Protein sequence: CASSRVVAGALAKNIQYF.

The chain uses TRBV5-1 and TRBJ1-1, with TRBD1 as a possible D gene (5 bases). V lost 0 bases and J 0 bases, leaving 9 bases between the germline ends. This CDR3 has 15 residues. Germline V gives CDR1 SGHRS, CDR2 YFSETQ. This chain's CDR3 is CASSLAGGVNTEAFF. CDR3 coding DNA: TGCGCCAGCAGCTTGGCCGGGGGGGTGAACACTGAAGCTTTCTTT.

This sequence joins TRBV7-9 and TRBJ2-2, with TRBD1 matching over 7 bases. The CDR3 spans 14 residues. V shed 4 bases, J shed 5 bases, and the junction held 4 bases outside the gene matches. Germline-derived CDR1 and CDR2 are SEHNR and FQNEAQ (reference sequence). For the CDR3, the DNA is TGTGCCAGCAGCTCACGACAGGGTACCGGGGAGCTGTTTTTT. Amino acid sequence: CASSSRQGTGELFF.

This clone was observed a single time. The chain combines TRBV4-1 with TRBJ1-2; D unresolved. V dropped 0 bases and J dropped 1 base, with 6 bases sitting between them. CDR1 MGHRA and CDR2 YSYEKL come from the germline V gene. This CDR3 has 14 residues. The CDR3 sequence: CASSQDNGNYGYTF. The CDR3 nucleotides read TGCGCCAGCAGCCAAGATAACGGTAACTATGGCTACACCTTC.

Worth noting for this clone: Relative to the germline gene, one junction end is altered; a read error may explain this. The genes are TRBV18 and TRBJ1-4; D perhaps matches TRBD1 (5 bases). The CDR3 extends over 17 amino acids. CDR1 KGHSH and CDR2 LQKENI come from the germline V gene. This CDR3 reads CASSPRTQVVVGEKLFF. The DNA for the CDR3 is TGTGCCAGCTCCCCACGGACACAGGTCGTGGTAGGAGAAAAACTGTTTTTT.

V gene TRBV5-1 combines with J gene TRBJ2-3; 8 bases are a match to TRBD1. After removal of 4 bases from V and 7 bases from J, the junction contained 14 bases not matched to a gene. The germline gives CDR1 SGHRS, CDR2 YFSETQ. The CDR3 extends over 16 amino acids. The CDR3, as DNA: TGCGCCAGCAGCCCCCCTCGGACAGGGACCTTTAATACGCAGTATTTT. It yields the protein CASSPPRTGTFNTQYF.

The chain employs TRBV6-6 and TRBJ1-2, with D possibly TRBD1 on 6 matching bases. The CDR3 consists of 16 residues. The V end lost 0 bases, the J end lost 6 bases, and 17 bases lay between the germline ends. CDR1 is MNHNY and CDR2 is SVGAGI in the germline V gene (reference sequence). The CDR3 nucleotides are TGTGCCAGCAGTTACTCAAATATCTGGGACACAGATGGCTACACCTTC. It specifies CASSYSNIWDTDGYTF.

The V gene is TRBV27, the J gene TRBJ2-7, with TRBD2 matching over 8 bases. V gave up 3 bases and J gave up 1 base; unmatched junction bases: 2. The CDR3 spans 14 residues. Germline V gives CDR1 MNHEY, CDR2 SMNVEV (reference sequence). Here the CDR3 DNA reads TGTGCCAGCAGTTTGGGGACTAGATCCTACGAGCAGTACTTC. Amino acids: CASSLGTRSYEQYF.

This clone occurred once. The rearrangement joins TRBV28 to TRBJ2-3; the match to TRBD2 covers 11 bases. The CDR3 has 17 residues. Germline V CDR1 and CDR2: MDHEN, SYDVKM. Losses at the gene ends were 3 bases for V and 7 bases for J; bases not matched to a gene: 12. CDR3 sequence: CASSFHVGLAGGNTQYF. The DNA for the CDR3 is TGTGCCAGCAGTTTCCACGTGGGCCTAGCGGGGGGAAATACGCAGTATTTT.

The rearrangement links TRBV5-1 to TRBJ2-7; D might be TRBD1 (6 bases). The V and J ends lost 1 base and 4 bases respectively, with 24 bases between them. There are 18 residues in the CDR3. Looked up from germline, CDR1 is SGHRS and CDR2 is YFSETQ. CDR3 in DNA: TGCGCCAGCAGCTTGAAAGGGGTACCCGACAGGAAGTCTTACGAGCAGTACTTC. Amino acid sequence: CASSLKGVPDRKSYEQYF. Filled out from reference TRBV5-1 and TRBJ2-7, the complete variable domain reads KAGVTQTPRYLIKTRGQQVTLSCSPISGHRSVSWYQQTPGQGLQFLFEYFSETQRNKGNFPGRFSGRQFSNSRSEMNVSTLELGDSALYLCASSLKGVPDRKSYEQYFGPGTRLTVT.